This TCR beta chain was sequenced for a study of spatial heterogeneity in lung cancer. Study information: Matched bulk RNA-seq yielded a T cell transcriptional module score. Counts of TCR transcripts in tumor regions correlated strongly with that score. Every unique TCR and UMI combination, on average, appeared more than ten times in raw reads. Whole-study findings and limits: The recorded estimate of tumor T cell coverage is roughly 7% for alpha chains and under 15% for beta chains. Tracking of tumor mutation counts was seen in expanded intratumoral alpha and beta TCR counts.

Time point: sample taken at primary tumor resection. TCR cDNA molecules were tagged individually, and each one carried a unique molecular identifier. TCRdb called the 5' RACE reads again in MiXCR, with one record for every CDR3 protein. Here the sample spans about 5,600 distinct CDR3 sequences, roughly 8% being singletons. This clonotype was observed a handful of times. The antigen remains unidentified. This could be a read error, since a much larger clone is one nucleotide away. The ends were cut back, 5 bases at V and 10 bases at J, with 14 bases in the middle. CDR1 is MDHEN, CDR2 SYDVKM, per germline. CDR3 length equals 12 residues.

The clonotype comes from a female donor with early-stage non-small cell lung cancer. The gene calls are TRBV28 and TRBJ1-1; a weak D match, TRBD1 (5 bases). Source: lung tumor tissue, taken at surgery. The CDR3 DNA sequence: TGTGCCAGCAGTCCCAGGGTCACCGCAGCTTTCTTT. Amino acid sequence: CASSPRVTAAFF.